This TCR beta chain was obtained from a study of blood T cell repertoires in COVID-19. Across the whole study: Donors in the United States, Italy and Spain gave samples during acute or convalescent COVID-19. Nucleic acid was either cDNA or gDNA, and it came from T cells, B-cell-depleted T cells, or PBMCs.

CDR1 SEHNR and CDR2 FQNEAQ come from the germline V gene (reference sequence). CDR3 length: 14 amino acids. The V end was cut by 0 bases, the J end by 1 base, with 6 bases between. This clone was counted once. The sample has other DNA sequences that encode this CDR3 too. The table came from immunoSEQ multiplex PCR; TCRdb's copy has only in-frame clones and leaves some out. The repertoire holds about 140,000 clones, with roughly 76% as singletons. Sequencing was performed on peripheral blood. The gene calls are TRBV7-9 and TRBJ1-1; a weak D match, TRBD1 (5 bases). This TCR was recovered from a woman in her forties or fifties with active or convalescent COVID-19. The CDR3 spells CASSLATANTEAFF. The CDR3 DNA follows: TGTGCCAGCAGCTTAGCGACAGCGAACACTGAAGCTTTCTTT.